A selection of T cell receptor beta chains follows, all from one sample in a study of cytomegalovirus exposure and HLA in healthy donors. The assay was immunoSEQ multiplex PCR, and TCRdb's table has in-frame clones only and misses some. This table has 150,000 to 180,000 clones, approximately 86% appearing once. Sequencing input: PBMCs. Receptors were obtained from a man between 18 and 29 years old in good health and CMV-seropositive. CDR3s include the opening cysteine and the closing phenylalanine or tryptophan. A D gene is named only where the DNA matches it firmly. A clone size is listed for some rows: how often the clone was seen (once, few, many), or a class if it is expanded.

v_gene	abundance	j_gene	d_gene	CDR3nt	CDR3aa
TRBV6-5	NA	TRBJ1-1	NA	TGTGCCAGCAGTTACTCCCCGGGGGGTGTCACTGAAGCTTTCTTT	CASSYSPGGVTEAFF
TRBV5-4	NA	TRBJ2-3	TRBD2	TGTGCCAGCAGCTTGGCCGGGACTAGACGCACAGATACGCAGTATTTT	CASSLAGTRRTDTQYF
TRBV28	few	TRBJ1-1	TRBD1	TGTGCCAGCAGCCGGTACGGACAGGGGAACACTGAAGCTTTCTTT	CASSRYGQGNTEAFF
TRBV5-1	NA	TRBJ1-1	NA	TGCGCCAGCAGCTTGGTAAGCAGGGGCACTGAAGCTTTCTTT	CASSLVSRGTEAFF
TRBV6-5	NA	TRBJ1-1	TRBD1	TGTGCCAGCAGTTACTCTGGACAGGCGGGTACTGAAGCTTTCTTT	CASSYSGQAGTEAFF
TRBV4-3	NA	TRBJ2-2	NA	TGCGCCAGCAGCCAAGAGGGGGGGGCCTTTACCGGGGAGCTGTTTTTT	CASSQEGGAFTGELFF
TRBV27	NA	TRBJ1-1	NA	TGTGCCAGCAGCCGGCCCGGGTCGTACACTGAAGCTTTCTTT	CASSRPGSYTEAFF
TRBV7-2	NA	TRBJ1-1	TRBD1	TGTGCCAGCAGCTTTGTGGTCCCGGGACAGGGGGCCAGGGCTTTCTTT	CASSFVVPGQGARAFF
TRBV7-2	NA	TRBJ2-7	TRBD2	TGTGCCAGCAGCAGCCGACTAGCGGGAGAAGGCTACGAGCAGTACTTC	CASSSRLAGEGYEQYF
TRBV2	NA	TRBJ1-4	TRBD1	TGTGCCAGCAGTGCCGAACAGGGGTCTAACGAAAAACTGTTTTTT	CASSAEQGSNEKLFF
TRBV7-9	NA	TRBJ1-4	NA	TGTGCCACCGACCTGGGGCAGGGTAACGAAAAACTGTTTTTT	CATDLGQGNEKLFF
TRBV15	NA	TRBJ2-3	TRBD2	TGTGCCACCAGCAGAGGAGCTAGCGGCGGCACAGATACGCAGTATTTT	CATSRGASGGTDTQYF
TRBV6-6	NA	TRBJ2-7	TRBD1	TGTGCCAGCACCCAGGGGGCCGGCTACGAGCAGTACTTC	CASTQGAGYEQYF
TRBV6-1	NA	TRBJ2-2	NA	TGTGCCAGCAGGTTCTTACAGGGAAACACCGGGGAGCTGTTTTTT	CASRFLQGNTGELFF
TRBV7-2	NA	TRBJ2-2	NA	TGTGCCAGCAGTTACAGGGTCTTCGGCGGGGAGCTGTTTTTT	CASSYRVFGGELFF